This T cell receptor (beta chain) was recovered during a study of T cells in Graves' hyperthyroidism and ophthalmopathy. About the research overall: Peripheral blood was collected at initial diagnosis, before any treatment.

An absence of ophthalmopathy progression within 18 months meant stable Graves' hyperthyroidism. Amplified regions were TCR beta CDR3 sequences from RNA transcripts. The TCR CDR3 first-round RT-PCR relied on the HTBI primer set. MiXCR, applied by TCRdb to the multiplex PCR reads, yields one record per CDR3 protein. The sample contains roughly 330,000 distinct CDR3 sequences, roughly 17% of which appear only once. The CDR3 has 17 amino acids. CDR1 and CDR2 (germline): MNHNS, SASEGT. The V gene end was trimmed by 6 bases and the J gene end by 6 bases; junction bases not matched to a gene: 10. V is TRBV6-1 and J is TRBJ2-1, with TRBD2 matching 14 bases. Source material: blood. The TCR originated in a man younger than 40 with Graves' hyperthyroidism. CDR3 sequence: CASSAPGLAGVGNEQFF. In nucleotides, the CDR3 is TGTGCCAGCAGCGCACCGGGACTAGCGGGAGTAGGCAATGAGCAGTTCTTC.